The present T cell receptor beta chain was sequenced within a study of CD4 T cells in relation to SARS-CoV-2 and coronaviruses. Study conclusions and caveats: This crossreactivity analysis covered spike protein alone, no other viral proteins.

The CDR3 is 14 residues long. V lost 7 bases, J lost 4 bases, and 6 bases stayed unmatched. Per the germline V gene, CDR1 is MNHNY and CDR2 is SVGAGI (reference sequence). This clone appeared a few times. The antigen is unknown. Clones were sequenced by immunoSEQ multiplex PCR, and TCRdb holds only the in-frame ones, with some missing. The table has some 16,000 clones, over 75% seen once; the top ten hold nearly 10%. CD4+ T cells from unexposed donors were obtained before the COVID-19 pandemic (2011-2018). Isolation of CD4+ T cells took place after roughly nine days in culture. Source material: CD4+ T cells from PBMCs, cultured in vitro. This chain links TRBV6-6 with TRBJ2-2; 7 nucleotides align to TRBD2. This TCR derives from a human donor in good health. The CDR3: CASIAGVVTGELFF. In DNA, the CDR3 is TGTGCCAGCATTGCGGGAGTCGTCACCGGGGAGCTGTTTTTT.